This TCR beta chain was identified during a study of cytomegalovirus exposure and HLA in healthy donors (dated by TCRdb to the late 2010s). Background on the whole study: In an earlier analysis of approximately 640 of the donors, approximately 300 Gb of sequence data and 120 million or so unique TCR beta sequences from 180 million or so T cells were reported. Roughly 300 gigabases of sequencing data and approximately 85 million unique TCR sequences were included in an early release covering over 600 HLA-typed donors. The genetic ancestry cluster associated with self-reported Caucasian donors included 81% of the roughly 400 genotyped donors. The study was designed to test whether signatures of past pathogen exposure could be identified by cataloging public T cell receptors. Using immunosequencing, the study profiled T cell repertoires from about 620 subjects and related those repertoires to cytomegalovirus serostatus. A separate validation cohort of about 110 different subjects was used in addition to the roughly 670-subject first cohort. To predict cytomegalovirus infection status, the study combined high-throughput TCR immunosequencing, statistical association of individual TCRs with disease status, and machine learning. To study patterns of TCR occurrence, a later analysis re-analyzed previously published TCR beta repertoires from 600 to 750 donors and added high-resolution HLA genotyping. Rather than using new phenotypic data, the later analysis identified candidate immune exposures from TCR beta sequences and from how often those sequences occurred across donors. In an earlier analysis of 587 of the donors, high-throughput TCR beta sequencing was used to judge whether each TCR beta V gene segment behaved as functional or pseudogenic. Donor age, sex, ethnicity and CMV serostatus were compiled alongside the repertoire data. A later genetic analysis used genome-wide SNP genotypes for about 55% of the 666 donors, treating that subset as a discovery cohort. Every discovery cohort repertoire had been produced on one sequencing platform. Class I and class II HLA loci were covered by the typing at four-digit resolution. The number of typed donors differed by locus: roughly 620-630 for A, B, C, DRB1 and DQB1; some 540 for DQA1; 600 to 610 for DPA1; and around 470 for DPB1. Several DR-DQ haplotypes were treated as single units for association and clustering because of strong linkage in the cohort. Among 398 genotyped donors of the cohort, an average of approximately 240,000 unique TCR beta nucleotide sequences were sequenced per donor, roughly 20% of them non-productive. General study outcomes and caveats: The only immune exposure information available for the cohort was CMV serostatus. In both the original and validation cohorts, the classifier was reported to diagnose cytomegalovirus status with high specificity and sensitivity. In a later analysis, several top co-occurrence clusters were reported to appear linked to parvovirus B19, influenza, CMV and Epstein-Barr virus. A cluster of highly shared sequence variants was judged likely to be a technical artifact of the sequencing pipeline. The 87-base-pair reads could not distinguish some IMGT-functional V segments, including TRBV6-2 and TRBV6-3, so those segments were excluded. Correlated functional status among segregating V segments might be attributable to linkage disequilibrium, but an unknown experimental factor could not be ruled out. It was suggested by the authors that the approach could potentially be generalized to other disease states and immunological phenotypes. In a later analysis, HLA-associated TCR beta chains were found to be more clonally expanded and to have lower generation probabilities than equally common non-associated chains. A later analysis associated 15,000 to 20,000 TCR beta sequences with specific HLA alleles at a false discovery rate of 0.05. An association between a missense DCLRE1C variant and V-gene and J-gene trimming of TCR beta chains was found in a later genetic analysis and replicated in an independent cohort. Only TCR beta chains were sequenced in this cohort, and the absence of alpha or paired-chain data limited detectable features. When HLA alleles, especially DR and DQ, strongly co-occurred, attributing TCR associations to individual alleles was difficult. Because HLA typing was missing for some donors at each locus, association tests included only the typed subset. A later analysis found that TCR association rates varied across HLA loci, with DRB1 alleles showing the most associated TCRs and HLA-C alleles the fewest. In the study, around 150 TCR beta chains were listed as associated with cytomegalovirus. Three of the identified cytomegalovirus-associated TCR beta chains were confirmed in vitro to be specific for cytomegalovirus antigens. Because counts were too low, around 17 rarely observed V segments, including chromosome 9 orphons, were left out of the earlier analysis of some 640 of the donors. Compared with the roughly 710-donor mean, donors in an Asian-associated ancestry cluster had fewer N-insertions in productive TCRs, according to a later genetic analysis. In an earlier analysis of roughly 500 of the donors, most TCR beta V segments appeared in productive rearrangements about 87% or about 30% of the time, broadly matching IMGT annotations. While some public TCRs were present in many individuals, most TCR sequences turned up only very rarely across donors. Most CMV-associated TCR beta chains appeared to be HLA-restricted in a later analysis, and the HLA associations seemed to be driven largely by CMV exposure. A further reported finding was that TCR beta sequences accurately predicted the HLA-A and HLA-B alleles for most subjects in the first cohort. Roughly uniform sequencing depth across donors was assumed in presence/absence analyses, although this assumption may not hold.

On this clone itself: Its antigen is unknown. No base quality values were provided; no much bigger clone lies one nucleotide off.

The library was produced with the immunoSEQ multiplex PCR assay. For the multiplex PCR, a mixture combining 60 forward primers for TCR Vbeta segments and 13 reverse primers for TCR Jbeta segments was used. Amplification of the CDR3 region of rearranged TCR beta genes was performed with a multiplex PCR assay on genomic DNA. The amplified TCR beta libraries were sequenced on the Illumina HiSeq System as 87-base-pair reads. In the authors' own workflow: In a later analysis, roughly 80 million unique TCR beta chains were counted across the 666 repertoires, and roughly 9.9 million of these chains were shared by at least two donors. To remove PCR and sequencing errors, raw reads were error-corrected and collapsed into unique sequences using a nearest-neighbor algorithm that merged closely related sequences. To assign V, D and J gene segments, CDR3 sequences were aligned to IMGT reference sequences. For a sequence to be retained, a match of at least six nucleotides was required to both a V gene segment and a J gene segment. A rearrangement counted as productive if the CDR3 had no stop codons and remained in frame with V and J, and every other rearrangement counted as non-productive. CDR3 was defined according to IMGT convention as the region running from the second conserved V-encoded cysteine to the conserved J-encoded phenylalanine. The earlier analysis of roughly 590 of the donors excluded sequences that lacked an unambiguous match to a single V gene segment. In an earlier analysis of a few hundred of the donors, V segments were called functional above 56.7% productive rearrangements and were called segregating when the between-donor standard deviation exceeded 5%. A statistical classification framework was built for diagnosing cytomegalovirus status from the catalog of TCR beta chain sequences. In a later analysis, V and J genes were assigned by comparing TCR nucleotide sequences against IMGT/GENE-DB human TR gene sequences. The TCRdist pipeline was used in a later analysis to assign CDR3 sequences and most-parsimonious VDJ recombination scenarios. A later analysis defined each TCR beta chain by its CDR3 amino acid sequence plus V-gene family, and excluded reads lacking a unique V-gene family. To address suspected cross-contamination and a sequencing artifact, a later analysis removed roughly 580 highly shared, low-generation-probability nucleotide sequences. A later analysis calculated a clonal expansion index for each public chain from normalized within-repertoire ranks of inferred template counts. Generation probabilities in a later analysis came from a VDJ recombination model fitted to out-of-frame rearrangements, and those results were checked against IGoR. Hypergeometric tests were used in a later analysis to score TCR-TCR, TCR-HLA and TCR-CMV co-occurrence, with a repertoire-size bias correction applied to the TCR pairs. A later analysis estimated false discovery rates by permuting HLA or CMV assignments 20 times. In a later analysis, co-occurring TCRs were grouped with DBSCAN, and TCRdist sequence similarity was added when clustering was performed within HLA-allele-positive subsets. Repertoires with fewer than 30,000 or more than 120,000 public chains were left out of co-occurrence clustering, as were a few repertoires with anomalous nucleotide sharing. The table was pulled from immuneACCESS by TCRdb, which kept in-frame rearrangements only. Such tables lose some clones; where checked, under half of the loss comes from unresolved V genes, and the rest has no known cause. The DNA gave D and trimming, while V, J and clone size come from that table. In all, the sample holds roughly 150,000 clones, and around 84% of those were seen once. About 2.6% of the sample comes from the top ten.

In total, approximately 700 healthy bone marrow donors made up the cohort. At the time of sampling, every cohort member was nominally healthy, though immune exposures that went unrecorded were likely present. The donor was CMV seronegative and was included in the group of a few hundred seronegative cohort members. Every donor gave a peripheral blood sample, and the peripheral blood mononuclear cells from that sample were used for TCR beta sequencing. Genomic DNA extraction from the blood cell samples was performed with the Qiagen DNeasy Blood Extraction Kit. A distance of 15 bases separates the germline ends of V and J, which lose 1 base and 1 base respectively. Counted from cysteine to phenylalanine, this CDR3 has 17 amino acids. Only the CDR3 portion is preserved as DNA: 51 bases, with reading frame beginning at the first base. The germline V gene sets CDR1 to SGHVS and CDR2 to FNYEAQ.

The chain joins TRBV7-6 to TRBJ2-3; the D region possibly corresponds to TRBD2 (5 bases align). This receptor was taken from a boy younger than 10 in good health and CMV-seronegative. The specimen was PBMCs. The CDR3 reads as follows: CASSLGLGFGGTDTQYF. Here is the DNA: TGTGCCAGCAGCTTAGGCCTCGGGTTCGGGGGCACAGATACGCAGTATTTT.